A selection of T cell receptor beta chains follows, all from one sample in a study of blood T cell repertoires in COVID-19. Measured with immunoSEQ multiplex PCR; TCRdb has only the in-frame clones, and not every one. Among some 190,000 clones listed, about 84% were seen once. Source material: PBMCs or T cells enriched from blood (not recorded which). The receptors were sampled from a man aged 30-40 years with acute COVID-19. CDR3s include the opening cysteine and the closing phenylalanine or tryptophan.

v_call cdr3_aa
TRBV7-3 CASSQGQGRETQYF
TRBV7-9 CASSLANGGGTEAFF
TRBV5-1 CASSAPGSNNEQFF
TRBV5-1 CASSLEQGSNTEAFF
TRBV12-3/TRBV12-4 CASSPGPGNTIYF
TRBV9 CASSVDPGRGTEAFF
TRBV18 CASSPLTGGDYGYTF
TRBV14 CASSQTGNTGELFF
TRBV7-9 CASRAPRDRVGYTF
TRBV7-9 CASNPYGQGGEKLFF
TRBV18 CASSDQGGTDTQYF
TRBV15 CATSRDGHNEQFF
TRBV2 CASSESSGGAGEQYF
TRBV11-2 CASSAAGGTQETQYF
TRBV18 CASSISTPGIKKGVNTEAFF
TRBV1 CTSSQDRDRAFF
TRBV10-3 CAISRLAGGSSEQYF
TRBV2 CASSDRAPSNQPQHF
TRBV6-5 CASTPGGETQYF
TRBV2 CASSEHGYEQYF
TRBV10-2 CASKGRANTEAFF
TRBV5-4 CASSFPGQGLSPLHF
TRBV19 CASSRGTYEQYF
TRBV3-1/TRBV3-2 CASRRSMTGGTGELFF
TRBV7-2 CASSSELSGANVLTF
TRBV18 CASSQTRGGQETQYF
TRBV6-6 CASSAQGRGTEAFF
TRBV10-1 CASSPEGNQPQHF
TRBV6-6 CAASSRNSPLHF
TRBV10-3 CAISEVGGSTDTQYF
TRBV7-2 CASSPGDLPYEQYF
TRBV11-2 CASSSGQGTVTQYF
TRBV6-5 CASSYSRDIPYEQYF
TRBV2 CASSEVGGLVYEQYF
TRBV19 CASSIPREVGETQYF
TRBV6-5 CASSYSREGGWTEAFF
TRBV27 CASSPRPDFGGQPQHF
TRBV3-1/TRBV3-2 CASSQDPSGSSYEQYF
TRBV27 CASSLGAGGLYEQYF
TRBV2 CASSTSAGANVLTF
TRBV4-1 CASSQEGAFGRGGNQPQHF
TRBV6-5 CASSYNRHYGYTF
TRBV3-1/TRBV3-2 CASSQETGGNTGELFF
TRBV10-3 CAINPAGGYNEQFF
TRBV4-2 CASSYRDRGSYEQYF
TRBV9 CASSVGTANNSPLHF